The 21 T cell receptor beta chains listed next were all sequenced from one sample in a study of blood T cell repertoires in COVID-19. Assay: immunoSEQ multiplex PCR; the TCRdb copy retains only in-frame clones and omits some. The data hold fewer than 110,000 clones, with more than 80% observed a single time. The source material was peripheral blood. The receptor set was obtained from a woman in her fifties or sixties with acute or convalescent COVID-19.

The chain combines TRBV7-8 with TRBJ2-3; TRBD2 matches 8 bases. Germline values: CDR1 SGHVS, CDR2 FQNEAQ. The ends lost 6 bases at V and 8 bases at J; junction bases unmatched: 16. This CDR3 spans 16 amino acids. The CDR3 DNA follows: TGTGCCAGCAGTCGTATAGCGGGGAGCGGCTCCCGTACGCAGTATTTT. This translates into CASSRIAGSGSRTQYF.

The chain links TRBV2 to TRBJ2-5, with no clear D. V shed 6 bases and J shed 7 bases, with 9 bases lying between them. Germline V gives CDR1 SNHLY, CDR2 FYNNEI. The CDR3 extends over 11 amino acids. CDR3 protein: CASRDGGTQYF. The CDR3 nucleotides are TGTGCCAGCAGAGACGGCGGGACCCAGTACTTC.

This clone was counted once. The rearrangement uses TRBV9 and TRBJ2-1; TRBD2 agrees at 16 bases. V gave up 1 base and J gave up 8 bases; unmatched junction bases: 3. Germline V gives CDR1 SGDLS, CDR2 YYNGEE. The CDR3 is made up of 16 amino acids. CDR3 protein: CASSVSGTSGRDEQFF. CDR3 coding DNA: TGTGCCAGCAGCGTATCCGGGACTAGCGGGAGGGATGAGCAGTTCTTC.

The DNA for the CDR3 is TGTGCCAGCAGTTACTTTGACAGGGACACTGAAGCTTTCTTT. This encodes CASSYFDRDTEAFF. The V and J genes are TRBV6-5 and TRBJ1-1; 7 nucleotides agree with TRBD1. Per the germline V gene, CDR1 is MNHEY and CDR2 is SVGAGI. Losses at the gene ends were 1 base for V and 3 bases for J; bases not matched to a gene: 2. The CDR3 covers 14 residues.

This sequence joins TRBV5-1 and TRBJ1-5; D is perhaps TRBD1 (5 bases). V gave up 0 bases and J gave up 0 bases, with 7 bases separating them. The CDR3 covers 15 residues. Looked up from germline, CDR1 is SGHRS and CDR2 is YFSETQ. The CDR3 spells CASSLEGDSNQPQHF. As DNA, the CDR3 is TGCGCCAGCAGCTTGGAAGGGGATAGCAATCAGCCCCAGCATTTT. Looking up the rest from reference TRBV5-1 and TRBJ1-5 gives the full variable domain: KAGVTQTPRYLIKTRGQQVTLSCSPISGHRSVSWYQQTPGQGLQFLFEYFSETQRNKGNFPGRFSGRQFSNSRSEMNVSTLELGDSALYLCASSLEGDSNQPQHFGDGTRLSIL.

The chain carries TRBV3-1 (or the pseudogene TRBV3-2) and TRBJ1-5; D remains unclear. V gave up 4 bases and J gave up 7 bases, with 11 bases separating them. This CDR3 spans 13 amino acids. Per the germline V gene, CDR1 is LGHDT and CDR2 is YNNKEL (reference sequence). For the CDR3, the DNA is TGTGCCAGCAGCCCAGACTCCTTACAGCCCCAGCATTTT. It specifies CASSPDSLQPQHF.

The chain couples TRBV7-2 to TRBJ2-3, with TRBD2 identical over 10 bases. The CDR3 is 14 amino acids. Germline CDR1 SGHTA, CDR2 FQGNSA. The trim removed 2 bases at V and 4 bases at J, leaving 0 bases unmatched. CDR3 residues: CASSLSGGADTQYF. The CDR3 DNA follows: TGTGCCAGCAGCTTAAGCGGGGGGGCAGATACGCAGTATTTT.

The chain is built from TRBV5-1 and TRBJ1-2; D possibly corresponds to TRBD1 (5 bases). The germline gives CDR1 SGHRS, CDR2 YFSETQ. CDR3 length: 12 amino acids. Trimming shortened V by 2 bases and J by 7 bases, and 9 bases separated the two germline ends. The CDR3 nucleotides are TGCGCCAGCAGCTTAGGGGTCGCTGGCTACACCTTC. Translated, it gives CASSLGVAGYTF.

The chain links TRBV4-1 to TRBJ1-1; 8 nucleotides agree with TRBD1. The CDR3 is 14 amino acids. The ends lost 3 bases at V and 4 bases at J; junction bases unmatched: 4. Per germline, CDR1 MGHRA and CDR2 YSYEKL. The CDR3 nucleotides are TGCGCCAGCAGCCACCCCGGACAGGGCACTGAAGCTTTCTTT. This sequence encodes CASSHPGQGTEAFF.

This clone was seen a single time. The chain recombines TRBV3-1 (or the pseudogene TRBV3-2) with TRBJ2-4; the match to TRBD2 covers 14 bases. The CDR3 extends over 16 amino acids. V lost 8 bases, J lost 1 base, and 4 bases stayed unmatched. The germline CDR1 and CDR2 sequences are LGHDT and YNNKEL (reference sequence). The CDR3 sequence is CASGLAGGGAKNIQYF. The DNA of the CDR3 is TGTGCCAGCGGACTAGCGGGAGGTGGGGCCAAAAACATTCAGTACTTC.

The CDR3 bases are TGTGCCAGCAGTTTAGTAGCGGGAGAGACCCAGTACTTC. Translating gives CASSLVAGETQYF. This chain connects TRBV27 to TRBJ2-5; TRBD2 aligns across 7 bases. V was pared by 2 bases and J by 4 bases, with 1 base of the junction left unmatched. The CDR3 length is 13 residues. Germline lookup yields CDR1 MNHEY and CDR2 SMNVEV (reference sequence).

CDR3: CSVTGQFGDTQYF. In DNA, the CDR3 is TGCAGCGTGACCGGACAGTTCGGAGATACGCAGTATTTT. V and J are TRBV29-1 and TRBJ2-3; D possibly corresponds to TRBD1 (6 bases). CDR1 is SQVTM and CDR2 is ANQGSEA in the germline V gene. V dropped 6 bases and J dropped 5 bases, with 15 bases sitting between them. The CDR3 runs 13 residues.

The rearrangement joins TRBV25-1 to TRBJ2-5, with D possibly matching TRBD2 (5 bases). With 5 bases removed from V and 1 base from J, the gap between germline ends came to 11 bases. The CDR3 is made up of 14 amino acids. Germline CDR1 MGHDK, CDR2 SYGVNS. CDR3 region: CASSRAEAQETQYF. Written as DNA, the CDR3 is TGTGCCAGCAGTAGAGCGGAAGCCCAAGAGACCCAGTACTTC.

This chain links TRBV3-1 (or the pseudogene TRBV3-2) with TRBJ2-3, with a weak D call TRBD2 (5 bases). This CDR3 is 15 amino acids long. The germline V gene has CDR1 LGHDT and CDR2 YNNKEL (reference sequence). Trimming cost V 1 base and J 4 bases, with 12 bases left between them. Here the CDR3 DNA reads TGTGCCAGCAGCCAAGGGCTAGCTCCCTCAGATACGCAGTATTTT. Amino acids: CASSQGLAPSDTQYF.

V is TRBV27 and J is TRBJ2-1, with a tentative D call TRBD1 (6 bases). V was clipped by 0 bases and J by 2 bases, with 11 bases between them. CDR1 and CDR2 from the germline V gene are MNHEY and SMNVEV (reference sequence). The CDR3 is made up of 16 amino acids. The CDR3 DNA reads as TGTGCCAGCAGTTTATCCTCGACAGGACCCTACAATGAGCAGTTCTTC. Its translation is CASSLSSTGPYNEQFF.

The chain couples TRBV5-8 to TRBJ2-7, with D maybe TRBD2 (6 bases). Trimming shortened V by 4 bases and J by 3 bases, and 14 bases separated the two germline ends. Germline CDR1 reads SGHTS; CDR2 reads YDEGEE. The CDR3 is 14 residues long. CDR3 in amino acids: CASSLQGGGYEQYV. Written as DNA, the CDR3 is TGTGCCAGCAGCCTTCAGGGAGGCGGCTACGAGCAGTACGTC.

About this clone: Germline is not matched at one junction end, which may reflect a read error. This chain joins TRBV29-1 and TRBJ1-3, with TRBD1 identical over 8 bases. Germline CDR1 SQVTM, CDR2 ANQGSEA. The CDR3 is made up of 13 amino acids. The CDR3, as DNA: TGCAGCGTTGCCCAACAGGGGGTTTCCCGCCCCGATTTT. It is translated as CSVAQQGVSRPDF.

The chain's CDR3 is CASSFTSNQNTEAFF. The CDR3 DNA reads TGTGCCAGCAGCTTCACGTCTAACCAAAACACTGAAGCTTTCTTT. The chain joins TRBV7-3 to TRBJ1-1; D is uncertain. V was clipped by 3 bases and J by 2 bases, with 13 bases between them. The CDR3 extends over 15 amino acids. Germline CDR1 SGHTA, CDR2 FQGTGA.

The CDR3 coding sequence is TGTGCCAGCAGCTTTAGCGGGCGCTCCTACGAGCAGTACTTC. Protein: CASSFSGRSYEQYF. The chain joins TRBV11-2 to TRBJ2-7; 7 positions match TRBD2. V lost 3 bases and J lost 0; bases outside the gene matches: 2. The CDR3 is 14 residues long. Germline V gene data show CDR1 as SGHAT and CDR2 as FQNNGV.

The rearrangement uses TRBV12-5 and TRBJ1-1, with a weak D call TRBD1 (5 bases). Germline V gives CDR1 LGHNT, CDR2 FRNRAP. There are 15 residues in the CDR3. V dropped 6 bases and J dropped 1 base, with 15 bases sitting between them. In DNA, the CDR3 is TGTGCTAGTGGGTACCGACAGTATAAGAACACTGAAGCTTTCTTT. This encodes CASGYRQYKNTEAFF.

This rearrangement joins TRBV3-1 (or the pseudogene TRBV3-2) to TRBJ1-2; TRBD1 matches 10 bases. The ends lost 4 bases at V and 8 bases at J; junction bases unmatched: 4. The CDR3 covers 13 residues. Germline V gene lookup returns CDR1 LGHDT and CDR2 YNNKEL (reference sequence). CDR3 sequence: CASSPGQGRGYTF. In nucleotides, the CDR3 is TGTGCCAGCAGCCCGGGACAGGGGAGAGGCTACACCTTC.